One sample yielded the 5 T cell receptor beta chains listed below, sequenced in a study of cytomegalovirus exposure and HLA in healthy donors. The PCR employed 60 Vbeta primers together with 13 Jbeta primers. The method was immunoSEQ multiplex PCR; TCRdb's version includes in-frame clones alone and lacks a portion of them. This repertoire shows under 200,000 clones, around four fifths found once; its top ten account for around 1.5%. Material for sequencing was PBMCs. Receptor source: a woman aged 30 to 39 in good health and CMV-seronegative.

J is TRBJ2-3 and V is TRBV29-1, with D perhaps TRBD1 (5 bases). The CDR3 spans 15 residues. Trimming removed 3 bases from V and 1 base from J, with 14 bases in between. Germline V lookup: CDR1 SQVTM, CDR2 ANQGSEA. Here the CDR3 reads CSVEGLSDGTDTQYF. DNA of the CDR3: TGCAGCGTTGAGGGGCTGTCTGATGGCACAGATACGCAGTATTTT.

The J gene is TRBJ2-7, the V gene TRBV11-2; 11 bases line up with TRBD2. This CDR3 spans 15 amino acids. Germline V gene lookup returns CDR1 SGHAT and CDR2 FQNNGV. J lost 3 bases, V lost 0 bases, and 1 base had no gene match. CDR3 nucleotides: TGTGCCAGCAGCTTAGAGCTAGCGGGGGGCTACGAGCAGTACTTC. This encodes CASSLELAGGYEQYF.

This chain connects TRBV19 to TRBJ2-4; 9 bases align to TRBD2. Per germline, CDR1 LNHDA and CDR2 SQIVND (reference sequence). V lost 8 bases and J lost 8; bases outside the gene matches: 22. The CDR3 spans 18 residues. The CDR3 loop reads CASSLSGGTSVSIHIQYF. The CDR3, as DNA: TGTGCCAGTTCTCTAAGCGGGGGGACATCGGTCTCTATCCACATTCAGTACTTC.

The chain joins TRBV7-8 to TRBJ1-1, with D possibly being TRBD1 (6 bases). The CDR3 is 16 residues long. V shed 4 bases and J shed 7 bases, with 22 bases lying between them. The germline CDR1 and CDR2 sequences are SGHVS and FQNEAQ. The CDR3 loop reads CASSSKLQGRSVEAFF. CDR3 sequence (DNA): TGTGCCAGCAGCTCCAAGTTACAGGGAAGGAGTGTTGAAGCTTTCTTT.

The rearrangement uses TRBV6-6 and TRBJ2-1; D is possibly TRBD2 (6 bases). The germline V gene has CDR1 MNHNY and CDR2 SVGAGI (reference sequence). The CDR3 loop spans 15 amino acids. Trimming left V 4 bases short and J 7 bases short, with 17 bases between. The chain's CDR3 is CASSSTPEGRNEQFF. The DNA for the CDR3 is TGTGCCAGCAGTTCCACCCCGGAGGGAAGGAATGAGCAGTTCTTC.